These 21 T cell receptor beta chains were sequenced from one sample in a study of regulatory T cells in long-lasting Graves disease. Documented time point: newly diagnosed GD, antithyroid drugs for less than 3 months. Extracted PBMC RNA gave rise to the TCR library. The authors built TCR beta libraries using iRepertoire HTBI primers and Arm-PCR of CDR3 regions. Each CDR3 protein is one row after TCRdb ran MiXCR on the multiplex PCR reads. The data show 440,000 or so distinct CDR3 sequences, about 16% seen once. In addition, the sample was reused for a study of T cells in Graves' hyperthyroidism and ophthalmopathy.

Sequencing used peripheral blood mononuclear cells (PBMCs), obtained at new diagnosis, from a patient treated with antithyroid drugs. The receptors were gathered from a woman aged 25 to 39 with Graves disease.

This chain uses TRBV20-1 with TRBJ2-1; 8 positions match TRBD2. Germline V gene lookup returns CDR1 DFQATT and CDR2 SNEGSKA (reference sequence). V shed 2 bases and J 14 bases; nucleotides not matched to a gene: 11. The CDR3 totals 13 residues. The CDR3 here is CSARSGTSSVEFF. CDR3 nucleotide sequence: TGCAGTGCTAGATCCGGGACTAGTAGCGTGGAGTTCTTC.

This clonotype has at least ten counts. Here the CDR3 DNA reads TGTGCCAGCACCGGAATGGACAGGGGCTACGAGCAGTACTTC. Protein sequence: CASTGMDRGYEQYF. The chain carries TRBV6-1 and TRBJ2-7; TRBD1 aligns across 9 bases. The length of the CDR3 is 14 residues. V lost 7 bases, J lost 3 bases, and 7 bases stayed unmatched. Germline V gene data show CDR1 as MNHNS and CDR2 as SASEGT.

V is TRBV20-1 and J is TRBJ2-7, with 11 bases that match TRBD2. The V and J ends lost 5 bases and 5 bases, in that order; junction bases with no gene match: 8. Germline CDR1 reads DFQATT; CDR2 reads SNEGSKA (reference sequence). This CDR3 region has 14 residues. The CDR3 DNA follows: TGCAGTGCTGCGGCTAGCGGGAGGAATAACGAGCAGTACTTC. As protein: CSAAASGRNNEQYF.

This clonotype occurred many times. The chain links TRBV7-8 to TRBJ2-3, with 13 bases matching TRBD2. The germline V gene has CDR1 SGHVS and CDR2 FQNEAQ. CDR3 length: 19 amino acids. V lost 5 bases, J lost 1 base, and 12 bases stayed unmatched. The CDR3 region is CASSRTSGSDVARTDTQYF. The CDR3 DNA reads TGTGCCAGCAGCCGGACTAGCGGGAGTGATGTGGCTCGCACAGATACGCAGTATTTT.

The chain recombines TRBV18 with TRBJ2-1; 7 bases line up with TRBD2. V trimming: 3 bases; J trimming: 4 bases; junction bases outside the gene matches: 6. The germline V gene encodes CDR1 KGHSH and CDR2 LQKENI. This CDR3 has 15 amino acids. CDR3 protein: CASSPQSGIYNEQFF. CDR3 DNA: TGTGCCAGCTCACCTCAGAGCGGGATATACAATGAGCAGTTCTTC.

The chain employs TRBV12-3 or TRBV12-4 and TRBJ2-7; D is possibly TRBD2 (7 bases). V was pared by 6 bases and J by 2 bases, with 14 bases between. CDR3 length: 14 residues. The CDR3 DNA follows: TGTGCCAGCAGGGGGCGGCGGGGGCCCTACGAGCAGTACTTC. Translating it yields CASRGRRGPYEQYF.

The sample holds many counts of this clonotype. The chain combines TRBV5-1 with TRBJ2-7; D gene ambiguous. CDR3 length: 13 residues. With 5 bases removed from V and 6 bases from J, the gap between germline ends came to 15 bases. Looked up from germline, CDR1 is SGHRS and CDR2 is YFSETQ. CDR3 amino acids: CASSFRLVSEQYF. In nucleotides, the CDR3 is TGCGCCAGCAGTTTCAGACTCGTCAGCGAGCAGTACTTC. Drawing the rest from reference TRBV5-1 and TRBJ2-7, the complete variable domain is KAGVTQTPRYLIKTRGQQVTLSCSPISGHRSVSWYQQTPGQGLQFLFEYFSETQRNKGNFPGRFSGRQFSNSRSEMNVSTLELGDSALYLCASSFRLVSEQYFGPGTRLTVT.

The rearrangement uses TRBV3-1 and TRBJ2-6; the D gene is possibly TRBD2 (5 bases). The CDR3 loop spans 17 amino acids. Germline lookup yields CDR1 LGHDT and CDR2 YNNKEL (reference sequence). Trimming cost V 3 bases and J 0 bases, with 12 bases left between them. CDR3 amino acids: CASSQGVTRSGANVLTF. The DNA for the CDR3 is TGTGCCAGCAGCCAGGGAGTAACCCGCTCTGGGGCCAACGTCCTGACTTTC.

This clonotype was observed many times. The V gene is TRBV27, the J gene TRBJ1-1; 8 nucleotides agree with TRBD1. The J segment lost 1 base and the V segment lost 4 bases, leaving 14 bases of the junction unmatched. The CDR3 is 18 residues long. Looked up from germline, CDR1 is MNHEY and CDR2 is SMNVEV (reference sequence). Here the CDR3 reads CASSSIYRGKGPNTEAFF. CDR3 nucleotide sequence: TGTGCCAGCAGTTCGATATACAGGGGGAAAGGGCCGAACACTGAAGCTTTCTTT.

This clonotype has only a few counts. The chain carries TRBV28 and TRBJ1-5; 8 nucleotides agree with TRBD1. Trimming cost V 7 bases and J 16 bases; bases outside gene matches: 18. Germline assignment: CDR1 MDHEN and CDR2 SYDVKM. The CDR3 runs 14 residues. DNA for the CDR3: TGTGCCAGCATCCCCTCAGGGGGCTGGCAGCCCCCCCATTTT. It translates to CASIPSGGWQPPHF.

This clonotype was recorded many times. V and J are TRBV7-9 and TRBJ1-1; no clear D gene. CDR3 length equals 12 residues. CDR1 SEHNR and CDR2 FQNEAQ come from the germline V gene (reference sequence). Trimming removed 3 bases at V and 7 bases at J, with 9 bases between. DNA for the CDR3: TGTGCCAGCAGCTTTGATAAGGGTGAAGCTTTCTTT. Translation gives CASSFDKGEAFF.

A few counts support this clonotype. V is TRBV14 and J is TRBJ2-7; no clear D gene. V lost 0 bases and J lost 3, with 6 bases in between. Germline lookup yields CDR1 SGHDN and CDR2 FVKESK. The CDR3 runs to 13 residues. The CDR3 is CASSQELGYEQYF. For the CDR3, the DNA is TGTGCCAGCAGCCAAGAGCTCGGCTACGAGCAGTACTTC. The complete variable domain, with remaining parts taken from reference TRBV14 and TRBJ2-7, reads EAGVTQFPSHSVIEKGQTVTLRCDPISGHDNLYWYRRVMGKEIKFLLHFVKESKQDESGMPNNRFLAERTGGTYSTLKVQPAELEDSGVYFCASSQELGYEQYFGPGTRLTVT.

In this sample, this clonotype turned up many times. The chain joins TRBV6-1 to TRBJ2-7; 7 nucleotides line up with TRBD1. CDR3 length: 14 amino acids. CDR1 is MNHNS and CDR2 is SASEGT in the germline V gene. Losses at the gene ends were 5 bases for V and 6 bases for J; bases not matched to a gene: 10. In DNA form, the CDR3 reads TGTGCCAGCAGTAAGGGGACAGCGCCGGCCGAGCAGTACTTC. Its protein is CASSKGTAPAEQYF.

This clonotype was picked up a small number of times. V and J are TRBV20-1 and TRBJ2-7, with a weak D call TRBD1 (6 bases). V lost 6 bases to trimming and J lost 3 bases, with 15 bases between them. The CDR3 spans 13 residues. Germline V gene data show CDR1 as DFQATT and CDR2 as SNEGSKA (reference sequence). In nucleotides, the CDR3 is TGCAGTGCCCGTCGCAGGGGAGACTACGAGCAGTACTTC. This gives the protein CSARRRGDYEQYF.

The DNA of the CDR3 is TGTGCCACACAACCCGGGACAGGGAGGGGAAAACTGTTTTTT. Protein: CATQPGTGRGKLFF. The chain combines TRBV28 with TRBJ1-4, with 9 bases fitting TRBD1. Trimming took 10 bases from V and 10 from J; bases not matched to a gene: 13. Looked up from germline, CDR1 is MDHEN and CDR2 is SYDVKM. This CDR3 region has 14 residues.

This chain joins TRBV6-2 or TRBV6-3 and TRBJ2-7; 8 positions match TRBD1. V was pared by 2 bases and J by 2 bases, with 5 bases of the junction left unmatched. Germline loops: CDR1 MNHEY, CDR2 SVGEGT. The CDR3 runs to 15 residues. The CDR3 nucleotides read TGTGCCAGCAGTTACGATGGACAGGGCACCTACGAGCAGTACTTC. Translated: CASSYDGQGTYEQYF.

V is TRBV20-1 and J is TRBJ2-1; 9 nucleotides match TRBD2. CDR3 length: 15 residues. Germline trimming cut 3 bases from V and 6 bases from J; bases unmatched to any gene: 9. Germline V gene lookup returns CDR1 DFQATT and CDR2 SNEGSKA (reference sequence). CDR3 bases: TGCAGTGCTAGCGCGGGAGGGCCTCTTCCCAATGAGCAGTTCTTC. Translation: CSASAGGPLPNEQFF.

The gene calls are TRBV28 and TRBJ2-1, with TRBD2 identical over 7 bases. The CDR3 is made up of 14 amino acids. Per the germline V gene, CDR1 is MDHEN and CDR2 is SYDVKM. The V and J ends lost 3 bases and 7 bases, in that order; junction bases with no gene match: 6. CDR3 protein: CASSFEGGRNEQFF. Here the CDR3 DNA reads TGTGCCAGCAGTTTTGAGGGAGGGCGTAATGAGCAGTTCTTC. The full variable domain, rest sourced from reference TRBV28 and TRBJ2-1, is DVKVTQSSRYLVKRTGEKVFLECVQDMDHENMFWYRQDPGLGLRLIYFSYDVKMKEKGDIPEGYSVSREKKERFSLILESASTNQTSMYLCASSFEGGRNEQFFGPGTRLTVL.

This clonotype appeared many times. The chain recombines TRBV11-2 with TRBJ2-7; 14 bases map to TRBD2. Germline V CDR1 and CDR2: SGHAT, FQNNGV. J was trimmed by 3 bases and V by 8 bases; bases with no gene match: 6. This CDR3 is built from 15 residues. In DNA, the CDR3 is TGTGCCAGCTCACTCGGGACTAGCGGGAGCTACGAGCAGTACTTC. It specifies CASSLGTSGSYEQYF.

Details on this clonotype: Since a much larger clone is just one base distant, this may be a read error. This chain connects TRBV28 to TRBJ2-7; D call uncertain. Germline CDR1 and CDR2: MDHEN and SYDVKM. The CDR3 runs 14 residues. V was shortened by 5 bases and J by 7 bases, with 18 bases between the two germline ends. CDR3 sequence (DNA): TGTGCCAGCAGTGCCTACTCAAATTACAATGAGCAGTACTTC. Its translation: CASSAYSNYNEQYF. The whole variable domain, filled in from reference TRBV28 and TRBJ2-7, reads DVKVTQSSRYLVKRTGEKVFLECVQDMDHENMFWYRQDPGLGLRLIYFSYDVKMKEKGDIPEGYSVSREKKERFSLILESASTNQTSMYLCASSAYSNYNEQYFGPGTRLTVT.

With regard to this clonotype: A single base separates this from a much larger clone, so it may be a read error. The chain has TRBV3-1 and TRBJ2-7; D remains unclear. Looked up from germline, CDR1 is LGHDT and CDR2 is YNNKEL (reference sequence). Trimming took 3 bases from V and 7 from J, leaving 10 bases between them. This CDR3 contains 12 residues. CDR3 coding DNA: TGTGCCAGCAGCCACGCTAGTCATGAGCAGTACTTC. As protein: CASSHASHEQYF.